These 5 T cell receptor beta chains were all obtained from the same sample, sequenced in a study of prognosis after radiotherapy for stage I lung cancer. Amplification of TCR beta CDR3 from genomic DNA used two-round multiplex PCR. It was primers specific to each TRBV and TRBJ gene that first-round PCR used. Each CDR3 protein is one row after TCRdb ran MiXCR on the multiplex PCR reads. The table shows under 50,000 distinct CDR3 sequences, with around a quarter occurring only once. The sequences come from PBMCs, collected before or after stereotactic body radiation therapy (not recorded which). The receptors were sampled from a donor aged 50 or older with non-small cell lung cancer.

For this clonotype: This probably arose from a read error, given a far larger clone one base away. The J gene is TRBJ2-7, the V gene TRBV6-1; weak D call: TRBD1 (6 bases). The ends were cut back, 3 bases at V and 3 bases at J, with 21 bases in the middle. CDR3 length: 17 amino acids. Germline V gene sequence: CDR1 MNHNS, CDR2 SASEGT. CDR3: CASSDAGTRGSGYEQYF. CDR3 bases: TGTGCCAGCAGTGATGCCGGGACACGGGGCTCCGGCTACGAGCAGTACTTC.

With respect to this clonotype: A read error is possible here, since a much larger clone lies one base away. The chain couples TRBV6-4 to TRBJ2-7; D may be TRBD1 or TRBD2 (5 bases each). Germline CDR1 is MRHNA and CDR2 is SNTAGT. The CDR3 runs to 12 residues. This CDR3 reads CRSRGGSYEQYF. The CDR3 DNA sequence: TGCCGCTCCCGTGGGGGTTCCTACGAGCAGTACTTC.

The sample holds many counts of this clonotype. The rearrangement links TRBV19 to TRBJ2-5; 7 bases align to TRBD2. Germline V gene sequence: CDR1 LNHDA, CDR2 SQIVND (reference sequence). The CDR3 has 11 residues. Trimming cost V 9 bases and J 5 bases; bases outside gene matches: 3. The DNA of the CDR3 is TGTGCCAGCGTCGGGGGGGAGACCCAGTACTTC. This encodes CASVGGETQYF.

At least ten counts were recorded for this clonotype. The chain combines TRBV20-1 with TRBJ2-1; the match to TRBD2 covers 8 bases. The germline V gene encodes CDR1 DFQATT and CDR2 SNEGSKA (reference sequence). V lost 0 bases to trimming and J lost 7 bases; unmatched junction nucleotides: 14. The CDR3 is made up of 17 amino acids. The CDR3 sequence: CSARDPTGGTFPNEQFF. DNA of the CDR3: TGCAGTGCTAGAGATCCCACGGGAGGGACCTTCCCAAATGAGCAGTTCTTC.

This clonotype appeared many times. The chain uses TRBV9 and TRBJ2-1; 8 bases map to TRBD1. J was trimmed by 12 bases and V by 4 bases; bases with no gene match: 18. CDR1 and CDR2 from the germline V gene are SGDLS and YYNGEE. The CDR3 spans 16 residues. CDR3 bases: TGTGCCAGCAGCCCCCCGGCGACAGGGGCGGGGATTAGGCAGTTCTTC. It is translated as CASSPPATGAGIRQFF.